The 15 T cell receptor beta chains reported below all come from one sample, sequenced in a study of PD-L1 blockade in urothelial cancer. Time point noted: peripheral blood 6 weeks after treatment start. Repertoires were generated with immunoSEQ multiplex PCR, while TCRdb's copy carries only in-frame clones and drops some. Among 25,000 to 35,000 clones listed, around three quarters were seen once. The material sequenced was PBMCs, taken around atezolizumab (anti-PD-L1) treatment. Receptors were obtained from a man aged 70 or older with urothelial cancer.

The V call is TRBV29-1, the J call TRBJ1-1; 11 bases agree with TRBD1. Germline lookup yields CDR1 SQVTM and CDR2 ANQGSEA. Trimming removed 3 bases from V and 11 bases from J; junction bases left unmatched: 5. The CDR3 extends over 12 amino acids. The DNA of the CDR3 is TGCAGCGTTGAGGGGACAGGGGGGGATGCTTTCTTT. Amino acids: CSVEGTGGDAFF.

The rearrangement joins TRBV7-2 to TRBJ2-1; no clear D gene. The CDR3 is made up of 13 amino acids. From germline, CDR1 is SGHTA and CDR2 FQGNSA. Trimming left V 1 base short and J 7 bases short, with 8 bases between. The CDR3 here is CASSLGQVNEQFF. The CDR3 coding sequence is TGTGCCAGCAGCTTAGGGCAGGTTAATGAGCAGTTCTTC.

The gene calls are TRBV7-2 and TRBJ1-6; D gene uncertain. Trimming left V 1 base short and J 3 bases short, with 7 bases between. Germline V CDR1 and CDR2: SGHTA, FQGNSA. The length of the CDR3 is 15 residues. DNA of the CDR3: TGTGCCAGCAGCTTAGTGGCAGGCTATAATTCACCCCTCCACTTT. This gives the protein CASSLVAGYNSPLHF.

The chain recombines TRBV5-4 with TRBJ2-5; D possibly corresponds to TRBD1 (5 bases). Trimming cost V 5 bases and J 2 bases, with 10 bases left between them. This CDR3 spans 13 amino acids. The germline V gene has CDR1 SGHNT and CDR2 YYREEE (reference sequence). The DNA of the CDR3 is TGTGCCAGCAGGGTGGCAGGGCAAGAGACCCAGTACTTC. Its translation is CASRVAGQETQYF.

This chain uses TRBV7-9 with TRBJ1-1; 10 bases match TRBD1. The CDR3 consists of 15 residues. The junction had 7 bases not matched to a gene; V was cut back by 5 bases and J by 4 bases. From germline, CDR1 is SEHNR and CDR2 FQNEAQ (reference sequence). This CDR3 is CASSPQTGGGTEAFF. The CDR3, as DNA: TGTGCCAGCAGCCCCCAGACAGGGGGCGGCACTGAAGCTTTCTTT. Variable domain in full (rest from reference TRBV7-9 and TRBJ1-1): DTGVSQNPRHKITKRGQNVTFRCDPISEHNRLYWYRQTLGQGPEFLTYFQNEAQLEKSRLLSDRFSAERPKGSFSTLEIQRTEQGDSAMYLCASSPQTGGGTEAFFGQGTRLTVV.

CDR3 sequence (DNA): TGTGCCAGTAGTACCCCCGCGGCGGGAGGACTGGGTGGCACAGATACGCAGTATTTT. Its translation: CASSTPAAGGLGGTDTQYF. This chain links TRBV19 with TRBJ2-3, with TRBD2 matching over 8 bases. CDR1 is LNHDA and CDR2 is SQIVND in the germline V gene (reference sequence). The CDR3 sequence is 19 residues long. V shed 4 bases, J shed 1 base, and the junction held 16 bases outside the gene matches.

This clone has just a few counts. The chain recombines TRBV10-3 with TRBJ1-1; 9 bases are shared with TRBD1. CDR1 is ENHRY, CDR2 SYGVKD, per germline. The CDR3 totals 14 residues. V trimming: 6 bases; J trimming: 0 bases; junction bases outside the gene matches: 2. The CDR3 DNA is TGTGCCATCAGAGGGACAGGGTTGAACACTGAAGCTTTCTTT. Translation: CAIRGTGLNTEAFF.

The chain is built from TRBV5-4 and TRBJ1-4; 7 bases match TRBD1. In germline, CDR1 is SGHNT, CDR2 YYREEE (reference sequence). With V trimmed by 3 bases and J by 5 bases, 10 bases remained unmatched. The CDR3 has 16 residues. The CDR3 DNA follows: TGTGCCAGCAGCTCCTCGACCGGGACAGAGAATGAAAAACTGTTTTTT. The encoded protein is CASSSSTGTENEKLFF.

This chain joins TRBV5-1 and TRBJ1-6; 8 bases are shared with TRBD1. The germline CDR1 and CDR2 sequences are SGHRS and YFSETQ. This CDR3 spans 13 amino acids. V dropped 3 bases and J dropped 9; count of bases not matched to a gene: 2. For the CDR3, the DNA is TGCGCCAGCAGCTACGGACAGGGTTCACCCCTCCACTTT. This gives the protein CASSYGQGSPLHF.

The rearrangement uses TRBV10-3 and TRBJ2-7; TRBD2 matches at 9 bases. V lost 7 bases, J lost 3 bases, and 4 bases stayed unmatched. In germline, CDR1 is ENHRY, CDR2 SYGVKD. The CDR3 is 13 amino acids. CDR3 nucleotides: TGTGCCATCAACCGAGCGGGGGGCTACGAGCAGTACTTC. Amino acid sequence: CAINRAGGYEQYF.

This clone showed up just a few times. The rearrangement uses TRBV4-3 and TRBJ1-1; no firm D call. The germline V gene has CDR1 LGHNA and CDR2 YSLEER. The CDR3 contains 13 residues. Deletions cut 4 bases from V and 7 bases from J, with 13 bases between. The CDR3 nucleotides are TGCGCCAGCAGCCCCACTGGCGGCGGTGAAGCTTTCTTT. It specifies CASSPTGGGEAFF.

The CDR3 coding sequence is TGTGCCAGCAGGCAGGGTCACACTGAAGCTTTCTTT. This sequence encodes CASRQGHTEAFF. The chain carries TRBV7-2 and TRBJ1-1, with a weak D call TRBD1 (5 bases). This CDR3 contains 12 residues. The V and J ends lost 6 bases and 3 bases respectively, with 8 bases between them. Germline CDR1 and CDR2: SGHTA and FQGNSA.

In nucleotides, the CDR3 is TGTGCCAGCAGTTTGGCGGACAGACCCTACGAGCAGTACTTC. This codes for CASSLADRPYEQYF. The V gene is TRBV27, the J gene TRBJ2-7, with a possible D match to TRBD1 (6 bases). The CDR3 is made up of 14 amino acids. CDR1 is MNHEY, CDR2 SMNVEV, per germline (reference sequence). Trimming left V 3 bases short and J 2 bases short, with 11 bases between.

On this clone itself: The same CDR3 is also encoded by other DNA sequences in this sample. This chain uses TRBV5-1 with TRBJ2-7, with TRBD1 identical over 10 bases. The CDR3 totals 15 residues. Unmatched junction bases numbered 3, after V lost 0 bases and J lost 3 bases. Germline V gene lookup returns CDR1 SGHRS and CDR2 YFSETQ. The CDR3: CASSLEGQGDYEQYF. DNA for the CDR3: TGCGCCAGCAGCTTGGAAGGACAGGGGGACTACGAGCAGTACTTC.

The chain couples TRBV7-2 to TRBJ1-6; D not resolved. Between the trimmed V and J ends, which lost 0 bases and 15 bases, there was a span of 15 bases. CDR3 length: 14 amino acids. Germline loops: CDR1 SGHTA, CDR2 FQGNSA. The CDR3 sequence: CASSLAYGENDLHF. CDR3 sequence (DNA): TGTGCCAGCAGCTTAGCGTATGGGGAGAACGACCTCCACTTT.